A selection of T cell receptor beta chains follows, all from one sample in a study of vaccination and CD4 T cells after COVID-19. These receptors' antigens are unknown. Using its own MiXCR run on the PCR reads, TCRdb lists one record per CDR3 protein. The sample yields 680 or so distinct CDR3 sequences, 13% seen once. The sequenced sample was CD4+ T cells from blood, cultured in vitro. These receptors all stem from a human donor in good health. The CDR3 runs from the conserved cysteine through the conserved F or W. The D gene is left open where the match is weak. Clone sizes are given selectively: once, few, many, or a class where the clone is expanded.

v_call	j_call	d_call	clone_size	cdr3_nt	cdr3_aa
TRBV5-1	TRBJ2-3	.	few	TGCGCCAGCAGCTTCGCCAGGGATTTAGCAGATACGCAGTATTTT	CASSFARDLADTQYF
TRBV10-2	TRBJ2-7	.	medium-sized	TGCGCCAGCGCCTCTGGACACGAGCAGTACTTC	CASASGHEQYF
TRBV9	TRBJ2-5	TRBD1	few	TGTGCCAGCAGCGTAGCGCCAGGGGGACAGGGGGAGACCCAGTACTTC	CASSVAPGGQGETQYF
TRBV5-1	TRBJ2-3	TRBD1	.	TGCGCCAGCAGCGACAGGGTAGCCTGGGATACGCAGTATTTT	CASSDRVAWDTQYF
TRBV28	TRBJ1-2	TRBD1	large	TGTGCCAGCAGTCGGACAGGGGGCAACTATGGCTACACCTTC	CASSRTGGNYGYTF
TRBV19	TRBJ2-3	.	large	TGTGCCAGTAGAGAAGGGGCTGGGACGCAGTATTTT	CASREGAGTQYF
TRBV6-4	TRBJ2-1	TRBD1	medium-sized	TGTGCCAGCAGTGACTCGGGGACAGGGGGCTACAATGAGCAGTTCTTC	CASSDSGTGGYNEQFF
TRBV6-2/TRBV6-3	TRBJ1-1	.	large	TGTGCCAGCAGCCCTCAACTATTGAGCACTGAAGCTTTCTTT	CASSPQLLSTEAFF
TRBV19	TRBJ1-5	.	large	TGTGCCAGTACCGACGGAAACAATCAGCCCCAGCATTTT	CASTDGNNQPQHF
TRBV12-3/TRBV12-4	TRBJ1-5	.	medium-sized	TGTGCCAGCAGTTTAAGAGACAGACCCCAGCATTTT	CASSLRDRPQHF
TRBV24-1	TRBJ1-5	.	large	TGTGCCACCAGCGACAGTAGCAATCAGCCCCAGCATTTT	CATSDSSNQPQHF
TRBV5-1	TRBJ1-1	TRBD1	large	TGCGCCAGCAGCCGGGCCGGACAGGGAGGTAATGAGGCTTTCTTT	CASSRAGQGGNEAFF
TRBV4-3	TRBJ2-7	.	.	TGCGCCAGCAGCCAAGGAGTCGGAACAATTGGTTACGAGCAGTACTTC	CASSQGVGTIGYEQYF
TRBV5-1	TRBJ2-1	TRBD2	large	TGCGCCAGCAGCTTGGCGGCTAGCGGGAACAATGAGCAGTTCTTC	CASSLAASGNNEQFF
TRBV5-1	TRBJ2-5	TRBD1	medium-sized	TGCGCCAGCAGGGGTAGGGGGCAGCGAGAGACCCAGTACTTC	CASRGRGQRETQYF
TRBV19	TRBJ1-4	.	few	TGTGCCAGTAGTGTAACGGCGGGGTACGCTGAAAAACTGTTTTTT	CASSVTAGYAEKLFF
TRBV7-8	TRBJ1-2	.	large	TGTGCCAGCAGCTTAGGCGGGGGGCTCGGCTACACCTTC	CASSLGGGLGYTF
TRBV19	TRBJ1-2	.	large	TGTGCCAGTAGTATCGCTCAGAGTGGGAGCTACACCTTC	CASSIAQSGSYTF
TRBV19	TRBJ2-1	.	.	TGTGCCAGTAGTATAGAGGGCAGATACAATGAGCAGTTCTTC	CASSIEGRYNEQFF
TRBV2	TRBJ2-1	.	large	TGTGCCAGCAACCCGGGCGGTCACTACAATGAGCAGTTCTTC	CASNPGGHYNEQFF
TRBV9	TRBJ2-2	.	.	TGTGCCAGCAGCGCGGGACCGAACACCGGGGAGCTGTTTTTT	CASSAGPNTGELFF
TRBV5-1	TRBJ2-1	TRBD1	.	TGCGCCAGCAGCTTGGAAGACAGGGCCAATGAGCAGTTCTTC	CASSLEDRANEQFF
TRBV19	TRBJ1-6	.	.	TGTGCCAGCGCACAGGTATATAATTCACCCCTCCACTTT	CASAQVYNSPLHF
TRBV20-1	TRBJ2-7	TRBD1	medium-sized	TGCAGTGCTAAAAGGACAGGGAGCTCCTACGAGCAGTACTTC	CSAKRTGSSYEQYF
TRBV7-2	TRBJ1-3	.	medium-sized	TGTGCCAGCAGCTTAGTGGGGGGCTCGTCTGGAAACACCATATATTTT	CASSLVGGSSGNTIYF
TRBV20-1	TRBJ1-5	.	large	TGCAGTGCTAGTTCAAACAGCGATCAGCCCCAGCATTTT	CSASSNSDQPQHF
TRBV20-1	TRBJ2-7	.	medium-sized	TGCAGTGCTAGTGGGGGAAACGTAGCCTACGAGCAGTACTTC	CSASGGNVAYEQYF
TRBV6-2/TRBV6-3	TRBJ2-7	.	.	TGTGCCAGCAGAACCCGACAGATAAACTCCTACGAGCAGTACTTC	CASRTRQINSYEQYF
TRBV5-1	TRBJ2-1	TRBD2	few	TGCGCCAGCAGCTTGGCGCCTAGCGGGTTTTCCTACAATGAGCAGTTCTTC	CASSLAPSGFSYNEQFF
TRBV7-3	TRBJ2-5	.	large	TGTGCCAGCAGCTTAGATCCAGGGACCCAGTACTTC	CASSLDPGTQYF
TRBV10-3	TRBJ2-5	.	large	TGTGCCATTCGACCGGACAGTCAGACGGAGACCCAGTACTTC	CAIRPDSQTETQYF
TRBV5-1	TRBJ2-1	.	hyperexpanded	TGCGCCAGCAGCTTGGTCGGGATGTCCAATGAGCAGTTCTTC	CASSLVGMSNEQFF
TRBV18	TRBJ1-2	.	large	TGTGCCAGCTCACCACCTACAGATACGACTGGCTACACCTTC	CASSPPTDTTGYTF
TRBV7-2	TRBJ1-2	.	large	TGTGCCAGCAGCTCGCCTTCGTTAGCTAACTATGGCTACACCTTC	CASSSPSLANYGYTF
TRBV18	TRBJ1-6	.	medium-sized	TGTGCCAGCTCACAAGACAGTTCGGATGGTTCACCCCTCCACTTT	CASSQDSSDGSPLHF
TRBV2	TRBJ2-1	.	few	TGTGCCAGCAGTAGACTGGTACAGTTCTTC	CASSRLVQFF
TRBV4-2	TRBJ2-7	.	medium-sized	TGTGCCAGCAGCCAAGATGCCTACGAGCAGTACTTC	CASSQDAYEQYF
TRBV25-1	TRBJ2-7	.	.	TGTGCCAGCACAGGGGAAAGCTCCTACGAGCAGTACTTC	CASTGESSYEQYF
TRBV9	TRBJ2-6	.	few	TGTGCCAGCAGCGTCTCCCGGGGCAGGGGTGTATCTGGGGCCAACGTCCTGACTTTC	CASSVSRGRGVSGANVLTF
TRBV11-1	TRBJ1-1	.	large	TGTGCCAGCAGCGACCGACGGAGGACCTTTGAAGCTTTCTTT	CASSDRRRTFEAFF
TRBV11-2	TRBJ2-7	.	medium-sized	TGTGCCAGCAGCCCGGCCTACGAGCAGTACTTC	CASSPAYEQYF
TRBV7-3	TRBJ2-2	TRBD2	large	TGTGCCAGCAGCTCCCATAGCGGGGGGGCTACCGGGGAGCTGTTTTTT	CASSSHSGGATGELFF
TRBV5-1	TRBJ2-7	.	few	TGCGCCAGCAGCTTTGGTGCAGGTTCCGAGCAGTACTTC	CASSFGAGSEQYF
TRBV6-1	TRBJ2-1	TRBD2	large	TGTGCCAGCAGTCCCCCCGGACTAGCGGGTTGGGGTGAGCAGTTCTTC	CASSPPGLAGWGEQFF
TRBV19	TRBJ2-2	TRBD2	medium-sized	TGTGCCAGTACTGAGGGGACTAGCGGGAGTCGAACCGGGGAGCTGTTTTTT	CASTEGTSGSRTGELFF
TRBV28	TRBJ2-1	.	medium-sized	TGTGCCAGCAGAATGTATTCCCCCCCAGATGAGCAGTTCTTC	CASRMYSPPDEQFF
TRBV10-1	TRBJ2-6	.	large	TGCGCCAGCAGTGTTGAGCGACGCTCTGGGGCCAACGTCCTGACTTTC	CASSVERRSGANVLTF
TRBV18	TRBJ2-7	TRBD1	few	TGTGCCAGCTCACCACCGGAACAGGGGGAATACGAGCAGTACTTC	CASSPPEQGEYEQYF
TRBV5-6	TRBJ1-5	.	.	TGTGCCAGCAGCTTGGGGGCCCCCTACCCTAGTAGCAATCAGCCCCAGCATTTT	CASSLGAPYPSSNQPQHF